The 24 T cell receptor beta chains below all came from one sample that was sequenced in a study of blood T cell repertoires in COVID-19. The table came from immunoSEQ multiplex PCR; TCRdb's copy has only in-frame clones and leaves some out. The data contain about 310,000 clones, around 90% of them singletons. Sequenced: PBMCs or T cells enriched from blood (not recorded which). These TCRs come from a woman between 18 and 30 years old who had recovered from COVID-19.

In the case of this clone: This sequence may be a read error, since a much larger clone differs from it by one base. The same CDR3 is also encoded by other DNA sequences in this sample. The chain recombines TRBV5-1 with TRBJ1-1; TRBD1 might be the D (6 bases). The CDR3 contains 17 residues. The germline V gene encodes CDR1 SGHRS and CDR2 YFSETQ. Trimming removed 1 base from V and 0 bases from J, with 16 bases in between. The CDR3 is CASSLWLGGLVNTEAFF. CDR3 nucleotide sequence: TGCGCCAGCAGCTTGTGGCTGGGGGGGCTCGTGAACACTGAAGCTTTCTTT.

This chain joins TRBV27 and TRBJ2-7, with a tentative D call TRBD2 (5 bases). In germline, CDR1 is MNHEY, CDR2 SMNVEV (reference sequence). V was shortened by 3 bases and J by 3 bases, with 12 bases between the two germline ends. This CDR3 has 14 residues. CDR3 in amino acids: CASSFYTGGYEQYF. Written as DNA, the CDR3 is TGTGCCAGCAGTTTTTATACCGGAGGCTACGAGCAGTACTTC.

The chain combines TRBV29-1 with TRBJ2-1, with 13 nucleotides matching TRBD2. The CDR3 has 14 amino acids. Germline V gene lookup returns CDR1 SQVTM and CDR2 ANQGSEA. V was pared by 4 bases and J by 7 bases, with 4 bases of the junction left unmatched. The CDR3: CSVVGTSGANEQFF. CDR3 DNA: TGCAGCGTTGTGGGGACTAGCGGGGCTAATGAGCAGTTCTTC.

The rearrangement links TRBV7-2 to TRBJ2-1, with D possibly being TRBD2 (5 bases). V lost 5 bases and J 6 bases, leaving 8 bases between the germline ends. Germline lookup yields CDR1 SGHTA and CDR2 FQGNSA. This CDR3 comprises 12 residues. DNA of the CDR3: TGTGCCAGCAGCCCAGCGGTCAATGAGCAGTTCTTC. Protein sequence: CASSPAVNEQFF.

V is TRBV11-2 and J is TRBJ2-3; 13 bases are a match to TRBD2. Germline V gives CDR1 SGHAT, CDR2 FQNNGV. V dropped 6 bases and J dropped 7; count of bases not matched to a gene: 7. The CDR3 has 15 amino acids. CDR3 DNA sequence: TGTGCCAGCAGAATGACTAGCGGGGGGTTTCATACGCAGTATTTT. Encoded protein: CASRMTSGGFHTQYF.

This clone has only one observation. The CDR3 loop reads CASSQEWGLGVYEQYF. CDR3 in DNA: TGTGCCAGCAGCCAAGAGTGGGGACTGGGTGTATACGAGCAGTACTTC. V gene TRBV4-2 combines with J gene TRBJ2-7; possibly TRBD2 for D (6 bases). With 0 bases removed from V and 4 bases from J, the gap between germline ends came to 16 bases. The germline gives CDR1 LGHNA, CDR2 YNFKEQ. CDR3 length equals 16 residues.

For the CDR3, the DNA is TGCAGCGTTGACGTCAGGGCCACAGATACGCAGTATTTT. Translated, it gives CSVDVRATDTQYF. The chain combines TRBV29-1 with TRBJ2-3; weak D call: TRBD1 (5 bases). The CDR3 consists of 13 residues. Germline CDR1 is SQVTM and CDR2 is ANQGSEA. Trimming cost V 3 bases and J 2 bases, with 9 bases left between them.

The rearrangement links TRBV7-2 to TRBJ2-2; 9 bases map to TRBD1. After removal of 5 bases from V and 4 bases from J, the junction contained 5 bases not matched to a gene. Germline V lookup: CDR1 SGHTA, CDR2 FQGNSA. The CDR3 spans 15 residues. The DNA for the CDR3 is TGTGCCAGCAGCCCCGGGACAGGGTTCACCGGGGAGCTGTTTTTT. It translates to CASSPGTGFTGELFF.

The V and J genes are TRBV2 and TRBJ1-5; possibly TRBD1 for D (5 bases). Looked up from germline, CDR1 is SNHLY and CDR2 is FYNNEI. The CDR3 has 15 amino acids. Deletions cut 11 bases from V and 0 bases from J, with 17 bases between. CDR3 in amino acids: CARGGVQVSNQPQHF. DNA for the CDR3: TGTGCCCGCGGCGGAGTACAGGTTAGCAATCAGCCCCAGCATTTT.

The CDR3 protein is CASSERERETDTQYF. CDR3 bases: TGTGCCAGCAGTGAACGGGAGCGGGAGACAGATACGCAGTATTTT. The chain employs TRBV6-1 and TRBJ2-3; TRBD2 matches 8 bases. This CDR3 spans 15 amino acids. CDR1 MNHNS and CDR2 SASEGT come from the germline V gene. The trim removed 2 bases at V and 3 bases at J, leaving 4 bases unmatched.

The J gene is TRBJ1-2, the V gene TRBV4-1; D not resolved. Looked up from germline, CDR1 is MGHRA and CDR2 is YSYEKL. The length of the CDR3 is 16 residues. Trimming pared 4 bases from V and 4 bases from J, leaving 19 bases between. The CDR3 here is CASSPHRETKGYGYTF. The DNA for the CDR3 is TGCGCCAGCAGCCCACATCGGGAGACCAAAGGCTATGGCTACACCTTC.

The chain links TRBV28 to TRBJ1-2; tentative D call: TRBD1 (6 bases). Per the germline V gene, CDR1 is MDHEN and CDR2 is SYDVKM. This CDR3 has 11 residues. CDR3 amino acids: CASDSSYGYTF. CDR3 in DNA: TGTGCATCGGACAGTTCCTATGGCTACACCTTC.

The chain carries TRBV2 and TRBJ1-5; D unresolved. Germline lookup yields CDR1 SNHLY and CDR2 FYNNEI. V lost 5 bases and J 4 bases, leaving 12 bases between the germline ends. The CDR3 is 14 amino acids. The CDR3 region is CASSYVGGNQPQHF. The CDR3, as DNA: TGTGCCAGCAGTTATGTCGGAGGTAATCAGCCCCAGCATTTT.

The J gene is TRBJ2-1, the V gene TRBV28; 7 bases match TRBD1. The V gene end was trimmed by 6 bases and the J gene end by 2 bases; junction bases not matched to a gene: 7. The CDR3 is 15 amino acids. Germline values: CDR1 MDHEN, CDR2 SYDVKM. The CDR3 loop is CASSRGDSPYNEQFF. The CDR3 DNA is TGTGCCAGCAGCCGAGGGGACAGTCCCTACAATGAGCAGTTCTTC.

V and J are TRBV7-2 and TRBJ1-6; tentatively, D is TRBD1 (5 bases). The CDR3 length is 15 residues. Germline CDR1 SGHTA, CDR2 FQGNSA. Trimming stripped 1 base from V and 10 bases from J, with 14 bases between. Here the CDR3 DNA reads TGTGCCAGCAGCTTAGTGGAGGGTGGGGGGTCACCCCTCCACTTT. Amino acid sequence: CASSLVEGGGSPLHF.

The V gene is TRBV11-3, the J gene TRBJ2-7; 11 nucleotides align to TRBD1. CDR1 and CDR2 from the germline V gene are SGHNT and YENEEA. The CDR3 contains 15 residues. V was clipped by 4 bases and J by 5 bases; unmatched bases: 7. CDR3 sequence (DNA): TGTGCCAGCAGCTACCGATCGGGACAGGGGGACGAGCAGTACTTC. Translation: CASSYRSGQGDEQYF.

The chain is built from TRBV20-1 and TRBJ2-3; 7 bases are a match to TRBD1. Trimming cost V 3 bases and J 6 bases; bases outside gene matches: 9. CDR3 length equals 14 residues. The germline V gene has CDR1 DFQATT and CDR2 SNEGSKA (reference sequence). The CDR3 coding sequence is TGCAGTGCTAGTGACAGGGTAGCACTGGATACGCAGTATTTT. It is translated as CSASDRVALDTQYF.

The chain has TRBV4-3 and TRBJ2-5, with 7 bases aligning to TRBD1. V shed 0 bases, J shed 4 bases, and the junction held 5 bases outside the gene matches. The germline gives CDR1 LGHNA, CDR2 YSLEER. This CDR3 comprises 15 residues. This CDR3 reads CASSQDYRQGETQYF. CDR3 DNA sequence: TGCGCCAGCAGCCAAGATTATCGACAGGGAGAGACCCAGTACTTC.

J is TRBJ1-2 and V is TRBV5-1, with 10 bases that match TRBD1. V lost 4 bases, J lost 9 bases, and 9 bases stayed unmatched. This CDR3 has 14 amino acids. Germline V gene data show CDR1 as SGHRS and CDR2 as YFSETQ. The CDR3: CASSQGQGGISYTF. The CDR3 DNA sequence: TGCGCCAGCAGCCAAGGACAGGGGGGGATTAGCTACACCTTC.

This clone was counted once. The rearrangement joins TRBV5-8 to TRBJ1-2, with D perhaps matching TRBD1 (5 bases). CDR1 and CDR2 (germline): SGHTS, YDEGEE. The CDR3 has 12 amino acids. V lost 1 base, J lost 6 bases, and 7 bases lay in between. This CDR3 reads CASSLWGDGYTF. The CDR3 DNA reads as TGTGCCAGCAGCTTGTGGGGGGATGGCTACACCTTC.

The genes are TRBV3-1 (or the pseudogene TRBV3-2) and TRBJ1-1; 8 nucleotides agree with TRBD1. This CDR3 comprises 16 residues. Germline V gene lookup returns CDR1 LGHDT and CDR2 YNNKEL (reference sequence). The J segment lost 6 bases and the V segment lost 2 bases, leaving 11 bases of the junction unmatched. The CDR3 sequence is CASSQLHQGARPEAFF. CDR3 DNA sequence: TGTGCCAGCAGCCAACTTCACCAGGGGGCAAGACCTGAAGCTTTCTTT.

In its sample, this clone was seen a few times. The chain combines TRBV19 with TRBJ1-5; 12 nucleotides line up with TRBD1. The trim removed 5 bases at V and 7 bases at J, leaving 6 bases unmatched. Germline-derived CDR1 and CDR2 are LNHDA and SQIVND (reference sequence). This CDR3 has 15 residues. The CDR3 loop is CASSWDRGLGQPQHF. DNA of the CDR3: TGTGCCAGTAGTTGGGACAGGGGGCTAGGACAGCCCCAGCATTTT.

The chain employs TRBV3-1 (or the pseudogene TRBV3-2) and TRBJ1-4, with D unresolved. V was trimmed by 8 bases and J by 3 bases, leaving 13 bases between them. The germline V gene has CDR1 LGHDT and CDR2 YNNKEL (reference sequence). The CDR3 consists of 14 residues. Here the CDR3 DNA reads TGTGCCAGCGCTTTGTTCGGGGCTAATGAAAAACTGTTTTTT. It encodes CASALFGANEKLFF.

This chain connects TRBV30 to TRBJ1-5, with D possibly TRBD1 on 5 matching bases. There are 15 residues in the CDR3. Trimming left V 1 base short and J 9 bases short, with 19 bases between. Germline V gene sequence: CDR1 GTSNPN, CDR2 SVGIG (reference sequence). CDR3 DNA: TGTGCCTGGAGTGGAGAACGGGACTCCGCTTTGCCCCAGCATTTT. Translation: CAWSGERDSALPQHF.